Reported below is one T cell receptor (beta chain). The sample originates from a study of regulatory T cells in long-lasting Graves disease. This CDR3 contains 15 residues. The germline V and J ends were trimmed by 4 bases and 0 bases, with 13 bases remaining between them. Germline CDR1 DFQATT, CDR2 SNEGSKA (reference sequence). Libraries of TCR beta came from iRepertoire HTBI primers plus Arm-PCR of CDR3 regions. TCRdb ran MiXCR on the multiplex PCR reads and lists one entry per CDR3 protein. The table lists hundreds of thousands of distinct CDR3 sequences, 15% to 20% of them singletons. The time point was: newly diagnosed GD, antithyroid drugs for less than 3 months. Extracted PBMC RNA gave rise to the TCR library. From each patient, roughly 9 milliliters of peripheral blood was drawn and collected into an EDTA anticoagulant tube. These data also formed part of another study, on T cells in Graves' hyperthyroidism and ophthalmopathy.

The V and J genes are TRBV20-1 and TRBJ2-4; TRBD2 is a possible D gene (5 bases). This TCR came from a woman aged 30 to 39 with Graves disease. The input for sequencing was peripheral blood mononuclear cells (PBMCs), taken at new diagnosis, from a patient treated with antithyroid drugs. The CDR3 region is CSAKDFEAAKNIQYF. CDR3 in DNA: TGCAGTGCTAAGGACTTTGAGGCAGCCAAAAACATTCAGTACTTC.